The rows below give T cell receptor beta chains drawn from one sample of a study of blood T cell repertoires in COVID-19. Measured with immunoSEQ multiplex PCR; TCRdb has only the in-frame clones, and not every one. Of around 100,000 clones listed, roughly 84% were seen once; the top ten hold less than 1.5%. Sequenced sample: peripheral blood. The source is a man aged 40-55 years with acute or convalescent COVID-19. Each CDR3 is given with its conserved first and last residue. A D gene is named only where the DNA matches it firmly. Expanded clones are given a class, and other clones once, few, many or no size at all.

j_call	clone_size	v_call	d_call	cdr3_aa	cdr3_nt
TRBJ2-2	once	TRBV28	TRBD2	CASSPLGLANTGELFF	TGTGCCAGCAGTCCACTCGGACTAGCTAACACCGGGGAGCTGTTTTTT
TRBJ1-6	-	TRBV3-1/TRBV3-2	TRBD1	CASSQVKWDRRKGNSPLHF	TGTGCCAGCAGCCAAGTCAAATGGGACAGGCGTAAGGGGAATTCACCCCTCCACTTT
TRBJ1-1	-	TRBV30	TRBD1	CAWKARGRVWNTEAFF	TGTGCCTGGAAGGCCAGGGGGCGGGTTTGGAACACTGAAGCTTTCTTT
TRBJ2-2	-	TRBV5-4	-	CASSLAGELFF	TGTGCCAGCAGCTTGGCTGGGGAGCTGTTTTTT
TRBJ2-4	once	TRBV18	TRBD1	CASSPHRGDIQYF	TGTGCCAGCTCACCGCACAGGGGAGACATTCAGTACTTC
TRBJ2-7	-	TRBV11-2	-	CASSLTDSSTYEQYF	TGTGCCAGCAGCTTAACCGACAGCTCGACCTACGAGCAGTACTTC
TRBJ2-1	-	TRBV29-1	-	CSVAGPAGNEQFF	TGCAGCGTGGCGGGACCAGCAGGCAATGAGCAGTTCTTC
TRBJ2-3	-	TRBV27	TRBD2	CASSLWALRGGKDTQYF	TGTGCCAGCAGTTTATGGGCGTTGCGGGGGGGTAAGGATACGCAGTATTTT
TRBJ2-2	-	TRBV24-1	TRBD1	CATSGQGATGELFF	TGTGCCACCAGCGGGCAGGGGGCCACCGGGGAGCTGTTTTTT
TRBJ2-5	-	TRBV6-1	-	CASNPGGETQYF	TGTGCCAGCAACCCAGGGGGGGAGACCCAGTACTTC
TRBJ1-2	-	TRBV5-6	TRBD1	CASSLAGGRPDYGYTF	TGTGCCAGCAGCTTGGCAGGGGGCCGGCCAGACTATGGCTACACCTTC
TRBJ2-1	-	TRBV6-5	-	CASRGPQGNEQFF	TGTGCCAGCAGGGGGCCACAGGGAAATGAGCAGTTCTTC
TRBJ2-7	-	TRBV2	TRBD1	CASSDDRGHEQYF	TGTGCCAGCAGTGATGACAGGGGGCACGAGCAGTACTTC
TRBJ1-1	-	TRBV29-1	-	CSAVGHLNTEAFF	TGCAGCGCCGTCGGACATTTGAACACTGAAGCTTTCTTT
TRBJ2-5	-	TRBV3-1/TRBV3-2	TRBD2	CASSLRLAGFQETQYF	TGTGCCAGCAGCCTACGACTAGCGGGGTTCCAAGAGACCCAGTACTTC